This TCR beta chain appears in the sequencing data of a study of graft-versus-host responses after intestinal transplantation. Across the whole study: Transplant types were multivisceral, liver-intestinal, or isolated intestinal.

Study results and caveats: Circulating GvH clone levels at their peak were associated with HvG declines (early post-transplant). GvH clones were found in recipient marrow; some appeared first in ileum or blood. Some patients had graft-donor T cell macrochimerism, and their allografts showed high graft-versus-host to host-versus-graft clonal ratios.

A single count supports this clone. The antigen is undetermined. The data were produced by immunoSEQ multiplex PCR, yet TCRdb's version contains in-frame clones alone and is incomplete. The sample includes around 88,000 clones, approximately 90% of them seen just once. This CDR3 has 17 amino acids. CDR1 and CDR2 from the germline V gene are MGHDK and SYGVNS. V lost 6 bases and J lost 4, with 21 bases in between. Sequenced material: unstimulated CD8+ T cells sorted from spleen or lymph node cells, taken before transplant. The sequence came from a human donor who was the organ donor for an intestinal transplant. The chain couples TRBV25-1 to TRBJ1-4; D is uncertain. This CDR3 reads CASSRHFEHGSNEKLFF. CDR3 nucleotides: TGTGCCAGCAGCCGACACTTTGAGCACGGTAGTAATGAAAAACTGTTTTTT. The whole variable domain, remainder taken from reference TRBV25-1 and TRBJ1-4, is EADIYQTPRYLVIGTGKKITLECSQTMGHDKMYWYQQDPGMELHLIHYSYGVNSTEKGDLSSESTVSRIRTEHFPLTLESARPSHTSQYLCASSRHFEHGSNEKLFFGSGTQLSVL.